This T cell receptor beta chain is drawn from a study of T cell responses to AZD1222 COVID-19 vaccine. Germline CDR1 reads SGHRS; CDR2 reads YFSETQ. The V end was cut by 6 bases, the J end by 1 base, with 18 bases between. There are 16 residues in the CDR3. Libraries were prepared by immunoSEQ multiplex PCR; TCRdb keeps only in-frame clonotypes and omits some of them. The sample carries 150,000 to 200,000 clones, under 95% recorded once. This receptor was taken from an adult who received the AZD1222 COVID-19 vaccine. The rearrangement uses TRBV5-1 and TRBJ2-3; D is possibly TRBD2 (5 bases). Sequencing was performed on peripheral blood, taken 28 days after the second AZD1222 dose. The CDR3 sequence is CASTRGLVGGTDTQYF. As DNA, the CDR3 is TGCGCCAGCACCCGCGGGCTGGTCGGAGGCACAGATACGCAGTATTTT.